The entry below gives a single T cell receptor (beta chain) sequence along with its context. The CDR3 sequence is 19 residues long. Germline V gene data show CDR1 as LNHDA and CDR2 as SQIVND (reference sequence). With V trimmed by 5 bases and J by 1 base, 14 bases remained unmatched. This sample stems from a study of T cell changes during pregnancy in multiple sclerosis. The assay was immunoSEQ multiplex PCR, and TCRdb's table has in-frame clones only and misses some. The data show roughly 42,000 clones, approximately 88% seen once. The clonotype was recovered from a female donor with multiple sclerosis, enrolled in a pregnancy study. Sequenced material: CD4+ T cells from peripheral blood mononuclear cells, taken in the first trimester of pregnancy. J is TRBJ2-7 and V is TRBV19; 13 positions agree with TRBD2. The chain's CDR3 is CASSAFPGLAGSYSYEQYF. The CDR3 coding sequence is TGTGCCAGTAGTGCCTTTCCGGGACTAGCGGGATCTTATTCCTACGAGCAGTACTTC.